This T cell receptor (beta chain) was found in a study of cytomegalovirus exposure and HLA in healthy donors. Germline values: CDR1 MNHEY, CDR2 SVGAGI. This CDR3 is built from 15 residues. Germline trimming cut 0 bases from V and 7 bases from J; bases unmatched to any gene: 4. PCR employed 60 Vbeta and 13 Jbeta primers. Only in-frame clones appear in the TCRdb table, and some are missing; sequencing was by immunoSEQ multiplex PCR. The table includes more than 65,000 clones, over 75% detected once. With regard to this clone: Its specificity is not known.

Study conclusions and caveats: It was confirmed in vitro that a few of the CMV-associated chains were specific for CMV antigens. With high specificity and sensitivity, the classifier reportedly diagnosed cytomegalovirus status.

The sample consisted of PBMCs. The receptor was derived from a female donor in good health and CMV-seronegative. The V call is TRBV6-5, the J call TRBJ2-1; 9 positions agree with TRBD2. The CDR3: CASSYSGTSLNEQFF. As DNA, the CDR3 is TGTGCCAGCAGTTACTCAGGGACTAGCTTAAATGAGCAGTTCTTC.